These 26 T cell receptor beta chains share one sample of origin, sequenced in a study of regulatory T cells in long-lasting Graves disease. Researchers made TCR beta libraries by using iRepertoire HTBI primers and running Arm-PCR on CDR3 regions. TCRdb used MiXCR to reprocess the multiplex PCR reads, holding one entry per CDR3 protein. Of roughly 360,000 distinct CDR3 sequences in the sample, approximately 23% were seen once. Time point meaning: persistent/refractory GD, antithyroid drugs over 5 years with positive TRAb. Scientists built the TCR library using RNA that was extracted from PBMCs. Sequences were derived from peripheral blood mononuclear cells (PBMCs), sampled when the disease was refractory, from a patient treated with antithyroid drugs. Source of these receptors: a woman aged 40 to 55 with Graves disease.

This clonotype was observed many times. V gene TRBV18 combines with J gene TRBJ1-4; D possibly corresponds to TRBD1 (6 bases). The CDR3 is 14 amino acids. Trimming removed 8 bases from V and 0 bases from J, with 10 bases in between. Germline assignment: CDR1 KGHSH and CDR2 LQKENI. The CDR3 nucleotides are TGTGCCAGCAGCCCAGGGGCAACTAATGAAAAACTGTTTTTT. It translates to CASSPGATNEKLFF.

This clonotype was detected many times. This chain uses TRBV28 with TRBJ2-7; 7 nucleotides align to TRBD1. J gave up 1 base and V 7 bases, and 7 bases lay outside the gene matches. The CDR3 runs 14 residues. Germline-derived CDR1 and CDR2 are MDHEN and SYDVKM. The CDR3 bases are TGTGCCAGCACTCGGCAGGGGGTATCCTACGAGCAGTACTTC. Translation: CASTRQGVSYEQYF.

Many counts were recorded for this clonotype. This chain links TRBV10-3 with TRBJ1-6; TRBD1 aligns across 7 bases. Germline values: CDR1 ENHRY, CDR2 SYGVKD. Losses at the gene ends were 4 bases for V and 0 bases for J; bases not matched to a gene: 9. This CDR3 contains 18 residues. This CDR3 reads CAISVSGTESSYNSPLHF. The DNA for the CDR3 is TGTGCCATCAGTGTCTCCGGGACAGAGAGCTCCTATAATTCACCCCTCCACTTT.

In DNA form, the CDR3 reads TGTGCCAGCAGCTTGGGGTCAGGGCCCCAGCATTTT. Its protein product is CASSLGSGPQHF. The chain has TRBV5-6 and TRBJ1-5; D remains ambiguous. Trimming left V 0 bases short and J 9 bases short, with 7 bases between. This CDR3 has 12 residues. Germline lookup yields CDR1 SGHDT and CDR2 YYEEEE.

This rearrangement joins TRBV20-1 to TRBJ1-1; tentatively, D is TRBD1 (5 bases). Deletions cut 6 bases from V and 11 bases from J, with 16 bases between. The CDR3 has 11 amino acids. CDR1 DFQATT and CDR2 SNEGSKA come from the germline V gene (reference sequence). The CDR3 DNA is TGCAGTGCCGGAAGGCAGGGAGGGGCTTTCTTT. It encodes CSAGRQGGAFF.

Ten or more counts support this clonotype. Written as DNA, the CDR3 is TGTGCCAGCAGTACAAACGTACAGGGTAGACTAGAGACCCAGTACTTC. This codes for CASSTNVQGRLETQYF. V is TRBV28 and J is TRBJ2-5, with D possibly being TRBD1 (6 bases). V was shortened by 5 bases and J by 4 bases, with 20 bases between the two germline ends. The CDR3 contains 16 residues. In germline, CDR1 is MDHEN, CDR2 SYDVKM.

V usage is TRBV28 and J usage is TRBJ2-7; 10 positions match TRBD2. V lost 6 bases to trimming and J lost 5 bases; unmatched junction nucleotides: 13. The CDR3 is 16 amino acids. CDR1 MDHEN and CDR2 SYDVKM come from the germline V gene. CDR3 loop: CASSQAASGRCHEQYF. The CDR3 nucleotides read TGTGCCAGCAGCCAAGCCGCTAGCGGGAGATGCCACGAGCAGTACTTC.

This clonotype has just one count. J is TRBJ2-7 and V is TRBV13; D is ambiguous. Germline-derived CDR1 and CDR2 are PRHDT and FYEKMQ (reference sequence). The CDR3 loop spans 12 amino acids. V lost 5 bases to trimming and J lost 2 bases, with 7 bases between them. DNA for the CDR3: TGTGCCAGCAGCGTCGGACCCTACGAGCAGTACTTC. Translating gives CASSVGPYEQYF.

The CDR3 bases are TGCAGTGCTAGAGAGGAAGAACTAGTTAGTTCACCCCTCCACTTT. Translated: CSAREEELVSSPLHF. The chain has TRBV20-1 and TRBJ1-6; D call uncertain. V lost 0 bases and J 9 bases, leaving 15 bases between the germline ends. This CDR3 spans 15 amino acids. Germline V gives CDR1 DFQATT, CDR2 SNEGSKA (reference sequence).

The chain joins TRBV9 to TRBJ1-1, with D possibly TRBD1 on 6 matching bases. Germline assignment: CDR1 SGDLS and CDR2 YYNGEE. Trimming left V 6 bases short and J 2 bases short, with 17 bases between. The CDR3 is made up of 15 amino acids. The chain's CDR3 is CASTPGGQFNTEAFF. DNA of the CDR3: TGTGCCAGCACCCCCGGGGGGCAGTTTAACACTGAAGCTTTCTTT.

This clonotype was detected ten times or more. The chain combines TRBV28 with TRBJ2-5, with 7 nucleotides matching TRBD2. CDR3 length equals 16 residues. Germline V gene data show CDR1 as MDHEN and CDR2 as SYDVKM. Trimming removed 4 bases from V and 4 bases from J; junction bases left unmatched: 12. The CDR3 is CASSSPRGEGPETQYF. CDR3 DNA sequence: TGTGCCAGCAGTTCCCCCCGGGGGGAGGGCCCAGAGACCCAGTACTTC.

This clonotype has a count of ten or more. The rearrangement links TRBV28 to TRBJ2-2; the D is unclear. V shed 5 bases and J shed 4 bases, with 14 bases lying between them. The germline CDR1 and CDR2 sequences are MDHEN and SYDVKM. This CDR3 has 15 amino acids. CDR3 residues: CASSPTAGSTGELFF. DNA of the CDR3: TGTGCCAGCAGTCCCACGGCAGGAAGCACCGGGGAGCTGTTTTTT.

This clonotype was seen a handful of times. V and J are TRBV19 and TRBJ1-2; D is undetermined. V was cut by 5 bases and J by 3 bases, with 10 bases left in between. Germline lookup yields CDR1 LNHDA and CDR2 SQIVND (reference sequence). The CDR3 is 13 residues long. The CDR3 sequence: CASSLNGYYGYTF. The CDR3 region has the DNA TGTGCCAGTAGTCTAAATGGATACTATGGCTACACCTTC.

The rearrangement uses TRBV20-1 and TRBJ1-5, with D unresolved. This CDR3 has 14 amino acids. V lost 6 bases, J lost 2 bases, and 14 bases lay in between. Germline CDR1 reads DFQATT; CDR2 reads SNEGSKA (reference sequence). CDR3 region: CSARRTDRNQPQHF. The CDR3 region has the DNA TGCAGTGCCCGCCGGACTGACCGCAATCAGCCCCAGCATTTT.

This clonotype was seen only a few times. This sequence joins TRBV10-3 and TRBJ2-7; no definite D call. This CDR3 has 11 residues. Trimming shortened V by 3 bases and J by 3 bases, and 3 bases separated the two germline ends. Germline V lookup: CDR1 ENHRY, CDR2 SYGVKD. The CDR3 DNA follows: TGTGCCATCAGTGACTTCTACGAGCAGTACTTC. Protein sequence: CAISDFYEQYF.

The J gene is TRBJ2-5, the V gene TRBV28; D might be TRBD1 or TRBD2, each matching 5 bases. Germline V CDR1 and CDR2: MDHEN, SYDVKM. The CDR3 is 16 residues long. V shed 5 bases and J shed 5 bases, with 21 bases lying between them. The DNA of the CDR3 is TGTGCCAGCAGTCTACTATGGGGACGAGGGCAGGAGACCCAGTACTTC. Residues: CASSLLWGRGQETQYF. Based on the CDR3 plus reference TRBV28 and TRBJ2-5, the full variable domain is DVKVTQSSRYLVKRTGEKVFLECVQDMDHENMFWYRQDPGLGLRLIYFSYDVKMKEKGDIPEGYSVSREKKERFSLILESASTNQTSMYLCASSLLWGRGQETQYFGPGTRLLVL.

In its sample, this clonotype was seen many times. The rearrangement links TRBV13 to TRBJ2-7; 8 bases map to TRBD1. This CDR3 has 16 amino acids. Trimming took 5 bases from V and 10 from J; bases not matched to a gene: 19. Germline loops: CDR1 PRHDT, CDR2 FYEKMQ (reference sequence). As DNA, the CDR3 is TGTGCCAGCAGCGGAACGCAAAACCCCAGGGGGCCCAAACAGTACTTC. Translating gives CASSGTQNPRGPKQYF.

Only a few counts were recorded for this clonotype. This rearrangement joins TRBV24-1 to TRBJ1-2; a possible D gene is TRBD1 (6 bases). V lost 5 bases and J 2 bases, leaving 11 bases between the germline ends. CDR1 KGHDR and CDR2 SFDVKD come from the germline V gene. The CDR3 is 14 residues long. The chain's CDR3 is CATSGGGPNYGYTF. The CDR3 DNA is TGTGCCACCAGTGGTGGGGGCCCGAACTATGGCTACACCTTC.

On this clonotype: A much larger clone differs from this one at a single base, so this may be a read error. V and J are TRBV6-1 and TRBJ2-6, with TRBD1 identical over 7 bases. This CDR3 comprises 17 residues. Trimming at V came to 6 bases and at J to 5 bases, leaving 13 bases not matched to a gene. Germline V gene data show CDR1 as MNHNS and CDR2 as SASEGT. CDR3 coding DNA: TGTGCCAGCAGGCGAGGGGGCCTACTGTCTAGGGCCAACGTCCTGACTTTC. This translates into CASRRGGLLSRANVLTF.

This clonotype has only a few counts. The V call is TRBV27, the J call TRBJ2-7, with 9 positions matching TRBD1. Germline V lookup: CDR1 MNHEY, CDR2 SMNVEV (reference sequence). J lost 6 bases, V lost 4 bases, and 10 bases had no gene match. This CDR3 region has 15 residues. The CDR3 sequence: CASSSPGTGKTEQYF. The CDR3 DNA follows: TGTGCCAGCAGTTCCCCCGGGACAGGGAAGACCGAGCAGTACTTC.

Many counts were recorded for this clonotype. J is TRBJ1-1 and V is TRBV12-3 or TRBV12-4, with D perhaps TRBD1 (5 bases). This CDR3 region has 14 residues. Trimming stripped 3 bases from V and 2 bases from J, with 10 bases between. The CDR3 region has the DNA TGTGCCAGCAGTTTGGGGGTTCCCAACACTGAAGCTTTCTTT. It specifies CASSLGVPNTEAFF.

Ten or more counts support this clonotype. This sequence joins TRBV29-1 and TRBJ2-7; perhaps TRBD2 as D (5 bases). Trimming removed 4 bases at V and 0 bases at J, with 16 bases between. Per germline, CDR1 SQVTM and CDR2 ANQGSEA. The CDR3 totals 15 residues. CDR3 DNA: TGCAGCGTTGTTATGGCTAGCAAGTCCTCCTACGAGCAGTACTTC. It is translated as CSVVMASKSSYEQYF.

In the case of this clonotype: A much more abundant neighbour one base away suggests this may be a read error. The genes are TRBV28 and TRBJ1-1; 7 nucleotides agree with TRBD1. V was pared by 4 bases and J by 0 bases, with 8 bases of the junction left unmatched. The CDR3 consists of 16 residues. Germline lookup yields CDR1 MDHEN and CDR2 SYDVKM. This CDR3 is CASSSYGTAMNTEAFF. CDR3 nucleotide sequence: TGTGCCAGCAGTTCATACGGGACAGCTATGAACACTGAAGCTTTCTTT.

This clonotype has just a few counts. J is TRBJ1-5 and V is TRBV7-8; TRBD1 aligns across 9 bases. In germline, CDR1 is SGHVS, CDR2 FQNEAQ. There are 14 residues in the CDR3. The junction had 4 bases not matched to a gene; V was cut back by 3 bases and J by 7 bases. The CDR3: CASSFTGGSQPQHF. CDR3 DNA sequence: TGTGCCAGCAGCTTTACAGGGGGCAGCCAGCCCCAGCATTTT.

Worth noting for this clonotype: One base away lies a much larger clone, so this may be a sequencing read error. The chain uses TRBV28 and TRBJ2-2; possible D gene TRBD2, 5 bases. The CDR3 is 13 amino acids. Germline CDR1 is MDHEN and CDR2 is SYDVKM. The CDR3 DNA reads as TGTGCCGGCAGTTTACTAGTCACCGGGGAGCTGTTTTTT. Amino acid sequence: CAGSLLVTGELFF.

This clonotype was detected ten times or more. The chain carries TRBV2 and TRBJ2-5; D is unresolved. V was clipped by 7 bases and J by 2 bases, with 14 bases between them. The CDR3 consists of 14 residues. Germline V gives CDR1 SNHLY, CDR2 FYNNEI. The CDR3 region is CASKGLSEQETQYF. CDR3 sequence (DNA): TGTGCCAGCAAGGGTTTGAGCGAGCAAGAGACCCAGTACTTC.